The table lists the clone carrying this T cell receptor beta chain with a few counts. The CDR3 consists of 15 residues. The germline CDR1 and CDR2 sequences are LGHDT and YNNKEL (reference sequence). V was shortened by 3 bases and J by 5 bases, with 17 bases between the two germline ends. A single record per CDR3 protein comes from TCRdb applying MiXCR to the RT-PCR reads. The sample records hundreds of thousands of distinct CDR3 sequences, over 12% being singletons. Sample: memory CD4+ T cells from blood. The clonotype was recovered from a female donor in good health, serving as a healthy control. The chain links TRBV3-1 to TRBJ2-7; maybe TRBD2 (6 bases). Here the CDR3 reads CASSHRRDPPDEQYF. The CDR3, as DNA: TGTGCCAGCAGCCATCGGCGGGACCCTCCGGACGAGCAGTACTTC.